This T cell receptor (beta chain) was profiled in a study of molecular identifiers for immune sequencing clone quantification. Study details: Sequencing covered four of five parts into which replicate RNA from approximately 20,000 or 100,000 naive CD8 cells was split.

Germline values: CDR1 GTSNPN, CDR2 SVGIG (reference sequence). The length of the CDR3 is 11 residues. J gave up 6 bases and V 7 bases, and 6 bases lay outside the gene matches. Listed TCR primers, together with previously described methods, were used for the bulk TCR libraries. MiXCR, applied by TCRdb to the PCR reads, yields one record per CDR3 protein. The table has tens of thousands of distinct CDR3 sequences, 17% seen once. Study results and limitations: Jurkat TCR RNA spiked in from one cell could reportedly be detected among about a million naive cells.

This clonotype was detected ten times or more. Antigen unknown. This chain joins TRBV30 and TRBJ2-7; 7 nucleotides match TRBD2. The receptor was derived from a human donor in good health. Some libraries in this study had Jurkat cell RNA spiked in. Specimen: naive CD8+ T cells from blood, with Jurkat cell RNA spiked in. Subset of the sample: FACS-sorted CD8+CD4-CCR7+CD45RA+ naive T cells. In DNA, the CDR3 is TGTGCCTCGAACGGGGGGTCCGAGCAGTACTTC. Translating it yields CASNGGSEQYF.